This is a list of T cell receptor beta chains from one sample in a study of T cell clonotyping in hematopoietic cell transplantation. Profiling relied on immunoSEQ multiplex PCR, and the TCRdb table lists in-frame clones only, not all of them. The data contain about 45,000 clones, 82% of them singletons. The sequencing here drew on peripheral blood mononuclear cells, taken before stem cell transplant. Every receptor here comes from a man in his sixties with myelodysplastic syndrome. Some clones in this sample may be carry-over from other donors' samples. Both conserved end residues are part of each CDR3. The D gene is left open where the match is weak. A clone size is listed for some rows: how often the clone was seen (once, few, many), or a class if it is expanded.

d_gene	v_gene	abundance	j_gene	CDR3nt	CDR3aa
.	TRBV5-6	.	TRBJ1-6	TGTGCCAGCAGATTCCGGGATTCACCCCTCCACTTT	CASRFRDSPLHF
TRBD1	TRBV18	.	TRBJ2-7	TGTGCCAGCTCACCTAGTTGGGACAGGGCCTACGAGCAGTACTTC	CASSPSWDRAYEQYF
TRBD1	TRBV19	.	TRBJ2-7	TGTGCCAGTAGTATACCGGGACAGGGATCCTACGAGCAGTACTTC	CASSIPGQGSYEQYF
.	TRBV30	.	TRBJ2-2	TGTGCCTGGAACCTGGAAACCAGGAACACCGGGGAGCTGTTTTTT	CAWNLETRNTGELFF
.	TRBV12-5	.	TRBJ2-7	TGTGCTAGTGGTTTGGAGGGGGGCGCCTACGAGCAGTACTTC	CASGLEGGAYEQYF
.	TRBV28	.	TRBJ1-2	TGTGCCAGCATAAATGCCGGAGCGTCCCTCTATGGCTACACCTTC	CASINAGASLYGYTF
TRBD1	TRBV28	.	TRBJ2-6	TGTGCCAGCAGTACAGGGGGCGGCGAGGCCAACGTCCTGACTTTC	CASSTGGGEANVLTF
.	TRBV19	.	TRBJ1-5	TGTGCCAGTAGTCCCTCATTGTATCAGCCCCAGCATTTT	CASSPSLYQPQHF
.	TRBV6-5	.	TRBJ1-2	TGTGCCAGCAGTTACGGGAATGGGGCTAATGGCTACACCTTC	CASSYGNGANGYTF
TRBD1	TRBV9	once	TRBJ2-7	TGTGCCGGAGACAGGGGATGCTACGAGCAGTACTTC	CAGDRGCYEQYF
TRBD2	TRBV27	.	TRBJ2-3	TGTGCCAGCCGAGCGGGACTCCTCACAGATACGCAGTATTTT	CASRAGLLTDTQYF
.	TRBV5-4	.	TRBJ1-4	TGTGCCAGCAGCCCGGGGGGGGTGGATGAAAAACTGTTTTTT	CASSPGGVDEKLFF
TRBD2	TRBV19	once	TRBJ2-3	TGTGCCAGTAGTGGGGGACTAGCGGGGGCCCCGAACACAGATACGCAGTATTTT	CASSGGLAGAPNTDTQYF
TRBD1	TRBV5-1	.	TRBJ1-2	TGCGCCAGCAGTCTGTCCGTTACAGGGGGCCAGGACTATGGCTACACCTTC	CASSLSVTGGQDYGYTF
.	TRBV30	.	TRBJ1-1	TGTGCCTTTATCCAACAGGGAATCAACACTGAAGCTTTCTTT	CAFIQQGINTEAFF
TRBD1	TRBV7-2	.	TRBJ2-2	TGTGCCAGCAGCTTAAGACAGGGCCTTAACACCGGGGAGCTGTTTTTT	CASSLRQGLNTGELFF
.	TRBV5-5	few	TRBJ1-5	TGTGCCAGCAGCTACTATCCCGACGATCAGCCCCAGCATTTT	CASSYYPDDQPQHF
.	TRBV6-1	.	TRBJ1-5	TGTGCCAGCAGTGATAGACAGCCCAATCAGCCCCAGCATTTT	CASSDRQPNQPQHF
.	TRBV28	.	TRBJ1-6	TGTGCCAGCAGCCCTCTCCCCATAGGGGTTATTTCACCCCTCCACTTT	CASSPLPIGVISPLHF
.	TRBV19	.	TRBJ1-6	TGTGCCAGTAGTAGGTGGAATCGAGGGAGCGGCTATAATTCACCCCTCCACTTT	CASSRWNRGSGYNSPLHF
.	TRBV5-6	.	TRBJ2-3	TGTGCCAGCAGACGCCAGGGGAGCCGCACAGATACGCAGTATTTT	CASRRQGSRTDTQYF
TRBD2	TRBV5-4	.	TRBJ2-5	TGTGCCAGCAGCCTGGGGGGGGAAGAGACCCAGTACTTC	CASSLGGEETQYF
.	TRBV28	few	TRBJ1-6	TGTGCCAGCAGACCATTAGGCGGACAGAATTCACCCCTCCACTTT	CASRPLGGQNSPLHF
.	TRBV10-3	.	TRBJ2-3	TGTGCCATCAGATCTCAGGCCACAGATACGCAGTATTTT	CAIRSQATDTQYF
TRBD2	TRBV27	.	TRBJ2-3	TGTGCCAGCAGTCTAGGGCCTAGCGGCGATACGCAGTATTTT	CASSLGPSGDTQYF
.	TRBV5-1	.	TRBJ1-1	TGCGCCAGCAGCTTGGGAAACAGGAACACTGAAGCTTTCTTT	CASSLGNRNTEAFF
.	TRBV19	.	TRBJ2-1	TGTGCCAGTAGTATAGGGGGGGCCGCATTCGAGGAGCAGTTCTTC	CASSIGGAAFEEQFF
.	TRBV6-6	once	TRBJ2-5	TGTGCCAGCCGATCAAGGAGGCAGCTACAAGAGACCCAGTACTTC	CASRSRRQLQETQYF
.	TRBV4-3	.	TRBJ2-5	TGCGCCAGCAGCCCACGGACTCGATGGGGCGGAGGGACCCAGTACTTC	CASSPRTRWGGGTQYF
.	TRBV6-5	.	TRBJ2-7	TGTGCCAGCAGTTCCTTTGGACTCCGAGACGAGCAGTACTTC	CASSSFGLRDEQYF
TRBD1	TRBV7-6	few	TRBJ1-3	TGTGCCAGAACCGCACAGGGGGCGCCTGGAAACACCATATATTTT	CARTAQGAPGNTIYF
.	TRBV6-6	once	TRBJ1-4	TGTGCCAGCACCGGAAGATCTAATTGGGAACTGTTTTTT	CASTGRSNWELFF
TRBD1	TRBV19	once	TRBJ2-7	TGTGCCAGTAGTTTGACAGGGATCTACGAGCAGTACTTC	CASSLTGIYEQYF
.	TRBV6-5	.	TRBJ2-3	TGTGCCAGCAGCTACGGGAGCACAGATACGCAGTATTTT	CASSYGSTDTQYF
.	TRBV29-1	.	TRBJ1-3	TGCAGCGTTGAGGACCCCGACGGGTCTGGAAACACCATATATTTT	CSVEDPDGSGNTIYF